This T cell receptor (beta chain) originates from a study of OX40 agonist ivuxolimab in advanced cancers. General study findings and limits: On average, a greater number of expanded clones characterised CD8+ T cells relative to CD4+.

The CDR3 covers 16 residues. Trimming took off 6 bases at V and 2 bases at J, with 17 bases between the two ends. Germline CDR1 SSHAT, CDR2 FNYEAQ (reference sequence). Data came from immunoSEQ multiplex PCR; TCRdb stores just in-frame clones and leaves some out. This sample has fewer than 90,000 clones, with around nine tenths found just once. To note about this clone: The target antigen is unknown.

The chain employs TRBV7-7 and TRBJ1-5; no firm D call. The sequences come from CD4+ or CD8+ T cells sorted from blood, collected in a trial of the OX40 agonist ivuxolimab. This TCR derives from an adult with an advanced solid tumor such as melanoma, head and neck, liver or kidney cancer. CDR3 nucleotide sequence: TGTGCCAGCAGGGAGGGTAGGGTCAACGGCAATCAGCCCCAGCATTTT. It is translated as CASREGRVNGNQPQHF.